This section outlines one T cell receptor (beta chain) sequence together with its context. Using a J-beta primer mix together with a sample-barcoded 5' primer, a second PCR was run for roughly 6 to 12 cycles. TCRdb passed the 5' RACE reads through MiXCR, listing each CDR3 protein once. The sample consists of some 640,000 distinct CDR3 sequences, about 30% of them appearing once. The source of the sample is a study of blood T cells in healthy people across ages. Sequenced: blood. This TCR derives from a woman aged 80 or older in good health.

The CDR3 DNA is TGTGCCAGCAGTTTCGCTGGACAAGTCTACAATGAGCAGTTCTTC. It translates to CASSFAGQVYNEQFF. V usage is TRBV28 and J usage is TRBJ2-1, with D possibly TRBD1 on 5 matching bases. Trimming removed 3 bases at V and 3 bases at J, with 12 bases between. CDR3 length: 15 amino acids. Germline V gene lookup returns CDR1 MDHEN and CDR2 SYDVKM.